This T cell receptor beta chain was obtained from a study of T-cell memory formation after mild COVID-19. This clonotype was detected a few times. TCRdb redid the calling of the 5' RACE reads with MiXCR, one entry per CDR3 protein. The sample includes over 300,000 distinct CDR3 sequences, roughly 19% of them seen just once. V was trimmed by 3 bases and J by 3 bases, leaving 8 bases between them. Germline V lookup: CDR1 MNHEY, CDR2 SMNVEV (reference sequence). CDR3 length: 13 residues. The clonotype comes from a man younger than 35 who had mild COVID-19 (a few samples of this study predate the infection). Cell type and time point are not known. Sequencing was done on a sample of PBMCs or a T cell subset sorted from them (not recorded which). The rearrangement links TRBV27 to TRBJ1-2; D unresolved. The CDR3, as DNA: TGTGCCAGCAGTTTGAACAGCCACTATGGCTACACCTTC. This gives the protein CASSLNSHYGYTF.